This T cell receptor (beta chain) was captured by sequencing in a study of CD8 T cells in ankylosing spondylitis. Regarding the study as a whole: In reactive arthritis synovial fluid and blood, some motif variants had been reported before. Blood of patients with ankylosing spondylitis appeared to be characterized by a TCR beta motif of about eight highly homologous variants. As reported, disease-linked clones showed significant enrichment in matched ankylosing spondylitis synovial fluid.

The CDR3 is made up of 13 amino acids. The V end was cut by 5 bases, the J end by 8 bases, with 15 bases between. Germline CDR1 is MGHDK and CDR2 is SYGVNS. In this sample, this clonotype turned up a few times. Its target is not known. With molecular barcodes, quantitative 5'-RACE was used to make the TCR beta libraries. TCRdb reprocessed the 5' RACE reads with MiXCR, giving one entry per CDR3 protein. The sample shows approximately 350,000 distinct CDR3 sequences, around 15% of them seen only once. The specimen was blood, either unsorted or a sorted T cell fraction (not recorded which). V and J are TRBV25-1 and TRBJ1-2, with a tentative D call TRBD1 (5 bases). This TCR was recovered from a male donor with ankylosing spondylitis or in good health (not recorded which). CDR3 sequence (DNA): TGTGCCAGCAGTCCGTCAGGGTGGGGAGGCTACACCTTC. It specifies CASSPSGWGGYTF.